This TCR beta chain is from a study of blood T cell repertoires in COVID-19. About the research overall: COVID-19 samples from acute and convalescent phases originated in the United States, Italy and Spain. T cells, B-cell-depleted T cells, or PBMCs supplied cDNA or gDNA.

Enrollees, roughly 18 to 89 years old, lived in 24 US areas. Researchers sorted participants into cohorts using their self-reported clinical history. Data came from immunoSEQ multiplex PCR; TCRdb stores just in-frame clones and leaves some out. This sample carries around 200,000 clones, roughly 90% of them seen once, and the ten largest clones take 9% to 12%. This clone is a singleton in its sample. With V trimmed by 4 bases and J by 2 bases, 12 bases remained unmatched. Germline CDR1 is LGHNA and CDR2 is YSLEER. The CDR3 runs 19 residues. The clonotype comes from a man aged 18 to 30 with acute COVID-19. V gene TRBV4-3 combines with J gene TRBJ2-7; 15 bases are shared with TRBD2. Sequencing was done on a sample of PBMCs or T cells enriched from blood (not recorded which). The CDR3 bases are TGCGCCAGCAGCCGAGCCTCGGGACTAGCGGGAGGCCTGGCCTACGAGCAGTACTTC. As protein: CASSRASGLAGGLAYEQYF.